These 30 T cell receptor beta chains share one sample of origin, sequenced in a study of cytomegalovirus exposure and HLA in healthy donors listed by TCRdb under 2017. Libraries were constructed by the immunoSEQ multiplex PCR assay. A mixture of 60 forward primers for TCR Vbeta segments and 13 reverse primers for TCR Jbeta segments was used in the multiplex PCR. In TCRdb, the immuneACCESS table is reduced to in-frame sequences with V and J assigned. These tables do not hold every clone; where another copy was compared, an unresolved V gene accounts for under half, and the others remain unexplained. The sample table lists over 150,000 clones, under 80% of them with a count of one. In total, the top ten clones hold approximately 13% of the sample. What was sequenced was PBMCs. These receptors all stem from a woman between 45 and 60 years old in good health and CMV-seropositive.

The V gene is TRBV5-1, the J gene TRBJ1-3; TRBD1 aligns across 7 bases. The CDR3 is 15 amino acids. The germline CDR1 and CDR2 sequences are SGHRS and YFSETQ. V lost 0 bases and J lost 4; bases outside the gene matches: 4. CDR3 residues: CASSLDTGAGNTIYF. CDR3 DNA sequence: TGCGCCAGCAGCTTGGACACAGGGGCCGGAAACACCATATATTTT.

V gene TRBV10-3 combines with J gene TRBJ1-1; D is possibly TRBD1 (6 bases). Germline CDR1 and CDR2: ENHRY and SYGVKD. The CDR3 extends over 16 amino acids. Trimming cost V 5 bases and J 0 bases, with 16 bases left between them. In DNA form, the CDR3 reads TGTGCCATCAGTAGGGGGATACCTTCGATGAACACTGAAGCTTTCTTT. Protein product: CAISRGIPSMNTEAFF.

This clone appeared once. This sequence joins TRBV2 and TRBJ1-3; 8 positions agree with TRBD1. The germline V gene has CDR1 SNHLY and CDR2 FYNNEI. The CDR3 has 15 residues. With V trimmed by 5 bases and J by 4 bases, 7 bases remained unmatched. The CDR3 DNA reads as TGTGCCAGCAGTCTAGACAGGGGCGCGGGAAACACCATATATTTT. It specifies CASSLDRGAGNTIYF. The full variable domain, in which reference TRBV2 and TRBJ1-3 provide the parts outside the CDR3, is EPEVTQTPSHQVTQMGQEVILRCVPISNHLYFYWYRQILGQKVEFLVSFYNNEISEKSEIFDDQFSVERPDGSNFTLKIRSTKLEDSAMYFCASSLDRGAGNTIYFGEGSWLTVV.

The chain uses TRBV4-1 and TRBJ2-5, with D tentatively TRBD1 (5 bases). Trimming removed 1 base from V and 2 bases from J, with 11 bases in between. From germline, CDR1 is MGHRA and CDR2 YSYEKL. This CDR3 has 15 amino acids. For the CDR3, the DNA is TGCGCCAGCAGCCAAGGGGGCAGTCCTCAAGAGACCCAGTACTTC. Translating it yields CASSQGGSPQETQYF.

This CDR3 reads CASSPSGGPSTDTQYF. CDR3 in DNA: TGTGCCAGCAGCCCAAGCGGGGGGCCTAGCACAGATACGCAGTATTTT. V gene TRBV13 combines with J gene TRBJ2-3; TRBD2 matches at 9 bases. CDR1 and CDR2 (germline): PRHDT, FYEKMQ (reference sequence). The CDR3 contains 16 residues. V was clipped by 5 bases and J by 0 bases; unmatched bases: 6.

This chain uses TRBV4-2 with TRBJ1-6, with D tentatively TRBD1 (6 bases). The CDR3 is 16 residues long. Trimming stripped 0 bases from V and 7 bases from J, with 13 bases between. CDR1 LGHNA and CDR2 YNFKEQ come from the germline V gene. CDR3 sequence (DNA): TGTGCCAGCAGCCAAGACGGCCAGGGGAGCAATTCACCCCTCCACTTT. It yields the protein CASSQDGQGSNSPLHF.

The CDR3 here is CSVGGGVPFNEQFF. CDR3 in DNA: TGCAGCGTTGGTGGCGGGGTCCCCTTCAATGAGCAGTTCTTC. V is TRBV29-1 and J is TRBJ2-1; D may be TRBD2 (6 bases). The V gene's germline CDR1 is SQVTM and CDR2 ANQGSEA. Deletions cut 4 bases from V and 6 bases from J, with 16 bases between. This CDR3 region has 14 residues.

The chain links TRBV6-1 to TRBJ2-3, with D unresolved. CDR3 size: 9 residues. Germline CDR1 and CDR2: MNHNS and SASEGT. The V end lost 8 bases, the J end lost 9 bases, and 6 bases lay between the germline ends. The CDR3 reads CASGLTQYF. DNA of the CDR3: TGTGCCAGCGGGCTAACGCAGTATTTT.

The chain joins TRBV23-1 to TRBJ2-1; 8 bases fit TRBD1. TRBV23-1 counts as an open reading frame of uncertain function. V shed 5 bases, J shed 1 base, and the junction held 1 base outside the gene matches. CDR3 length equals 14 residues. CDR3: CASSRQGSYNEQFF. The CDR3 bases are TGCGCCAGCAGTAGACAGGGGTCCTACAATGAGCAGTTCTTC.

The chain is built from TRBV4-1 and TRBJ2-5; 7 bases line up with TRBD1. The closer fit of TRBJ2-7 to the DNA end suggests the J call may be wrong. Germline-derived CDR1 and CDR2 are MGHRA and YSYEKL. The CDR3 totals 14 residues. For the CDR3, the DNA is TGCGCCAGCAGTACCGGACAGGCGACCTACGAGCAGTACTTC. It yields the protein CASSTGQATYEQYF.

This chain links TRBV5-1 with TRBJ1-2; D is possibly TRBD1 (6 bases). CDR1 is SGHRS, CDR2 YFSETQ, per germline. The V end was cut by 4 bases, the J end by 7 bases, with 14 bases between. This CDR3 is 13 amino acids long. Here the CDR3 reads CASSPGTPSGYTF. Here the CDR3 DNA reads TGCGCCAGCAGCCCCGGGACACCGAGTGGCTACACCTTC.

This rearrangement joins TRBV14 to TRBJ2-5; possible D gene TRBD1, 6 bases. The CDR3 extends over 15 amino acids. Trimming shortened V by 5 bases and J by 7 bases, and 20 bases separated the two germline ends. The germline V gene has CDR1 SGHDN and CDR2 FVKESK. The CDR3 region has the DNA TGTGCCAGCAGCTCCCCTGGGGGCACAGTCTGGACCCAGTACTTC. Protein: CASSSPGGTVWTQYF.

This clone has a handful of counts. This chain joins TRBV10-3 and TRBJ2-7; TRBD2 matches at 16 bases. Germline assignment: CDR1 ENHRY and CDR2 SYGVKD. Trimming removed 6 bases from V and 0 bases from J; junction bases left unmatched: 8. The CDR3 runs to 18 residues. CDR3 protein: CAIRPVGTSGGASYEQYF. For the CDR3, the DNA is TGTGCCATCAGGCCCGTTGGGACTAGCGGGGGGGCCTCCTACGAGCAGTACTTC.

V usage is TRBV30 and J usage is TRBJ2-4; perhaps TRBD1 as D (6 bases). CDR1 and CDR2 from the germline V gene are GTSNPN and SVGIG (reference sequence). CDR3 length: 15 residues. Between the trimmed V and J ends, which lost 3 bases and 0 bases, there was a span of 12 bases. CDR3 coding DNA: TGTGCCTGGAGAAACCCGGGACAAGCCAAAAACATTCAGTACTTC. Protein product: CAWRNPGQAKNIQYF.

The chain has TRBV9 and TRBJ2-1; D might be TRBD2 (7 bases). Trimming took off 0 bases at V and 10 bases at J, with 17 bases between the two ends. Germline loops: CDR1 SGDLS, CDR2 YYNGEE. The CDR3 is 15 amino acids. Here the CDR3 reads CASSVEGDYLREQFF. CDR3 nucleotide sequence: TGTGCCAGCAGCGTAGAGGGGGACTACTTGAGGGAGCAGTTCTTC. Looking up the rest from reference TRBV9 and TRBJ2-1 gives the full variable domain: DSGVTQTPKHLITATGQRVTLRCSPRSGDLSVYWYQQSLDQGLQFLIQYYNGEERAKGNILERFSAQQFPDLHSELNLSSLELGDSALYFCASSVEGDYLREQFFGPGTRLTVL.

The CDR3 DNA sequence: TGTGCCAGTAGATACGGACAGGGGAGCGCTGAAGCTTTCTTT. Amino acid sequence: CASRYGQGSAEAFF. V usage is TRBV19 and J usage is TRBJ1-1, with TRBD1 matching 9 bases. V shed 6 bases, J shed 6 bases, and the junction held 8 bases outside the gene matches. The CDR3 sequence is 14 residues long. Per germline, CDR1 LNHDA and CDR2 SQIVND (reference sequence).

The chain is built from TRBV6-5 and TRBJ1-1, with TRBD1 matching 9 bases. This CDR3 spans 14 amino acids. V trimming: 6 bases; J trimming: 6 bases; junction bases outside the gene matches: 8. Germline assignment: CDR1 MNHEY and CDR2 SVGAGI. The chain's CDR3 is CASRVIGQGSEAFF. The DNA for the CDR3 is TGTGCCAGCAGAGTCATCGGACAGGGGTCTGAAGCTTTCTTT.

As DNA, the CDR3 is TGTGCCAGCAGTCCTTCGGCGGGGGAATACACAGATACGCAGTATTTT. It codes for CASSPSAGEYTDTQYF. The chain recombines TRBV27 with TRBJ2-3; 7 bases are a match to TRBD2. V dropped 5 bases and J dropped 2; count of bases not matched to a gene: 10. Germline CDR1 reads MNHEY; CDR2 reads SMNVEV (reference sequence). The length of the CDR3 is 16 residues.

CDR3 residues: CASSYGLAGGRGEQFF. In DNA form, the CDR3 reads TGTGCCAGCAGTTACGGACTAGCGGGGGGGCGCGGTGAGCAGTTCTTC. The chain has TRBV6-6 and TRBJ2-1; the match to TRBD2 covers 15 bases. The CDR3 spans 16 residues. V dropped 2 bases and J dropped 9; count of bases not matched to a gene: 5. Germline assignment: CDR1 MNHNY and CDR2 SVGAGI (reference sequence).

The V call is TRBV5-5, the J call TRBJ1-2; D is perhaps TRBD1 (5 bases). Germline V lookup: CDR1 SGHKS, CDR2 YYEKEE (reference sequence). This CDR3 has 15 amino acids. Trimming pared 2 bases from V and 5 bases from J, leaving 16 bases between. The CDR3 loop reads CASSLRQILGYGYTF. CDR3 nucleotides: TGTGCCAGCAGCTTACGACAGATACTTGGATATGGCTACACCTTC. Based on the CDR3 plus reference TRBV5-5 and TRBJ1-2, the full variable domain is DAGVTQSPTHLIKTRGQQVTLRCSPISGHKSVSWYQQVLGQGPQFIFQYYEKEERGRGNFPDRFSARQFPNYSSELNVNALLLGDSALYLCASSLRQILGYGYTFGSGTRLTVV.

This chain connects TRBV19 to TRBJ1-1, with 9 bases fitting TRBD1. V lost 6 bases and J lost 1; bases outside the gene matches: 3. CDR1 and CDR2 (germline): LNHDA, SQIVND (reference sequence). There are 14 residues in the CDR3. CDR3 coding DNA: TGTGCCAGTAGCCGGGGACAGGGGAACACTGAAGCTTTCTTT. Protein sequence: CASSRGQGNTEAFF.

The sample holds one count of this clone. This sequence joins TRBV9 and TRBJ1-1, with a possible D match to TRBD1 (6 bases). The CDR3 covers 15 residues. Trimming removed 0 bases at V and 3 bases at J, with 12 bases between. From germline, CDR1 is SGDLS and CDR2 YYNGEE. The CDR3 nucleotides read TGTGCCAGCAGCGTAGGAGGGGGAAGCCACACTGAAGCTTTCTTT. This gives the protein CASSVGGGSHTEAFF.

V and J are TRBV7-9 and TRBJ2-3; D unclear. Germline V gene data show CDR1 as SEHNR and CDR2 as FQNEAQ (reference sequence). With 1 base removed from V and 2 bases from J, the gap between germline ends came to 7 bases. The CDR3 covers 14 residues. The CDR3 protein is CASSLGPHTDTQYF. In DNA form, the CDR3 reads TGTGCCAGCAGCTTAGGTCCCCACACAGATACGCAGTATTTT.

The chain combines TRBV29-1 with TRBJ2-7; weak D call: TRBD1 (6 bases). CDR1 and CDR2 (germline): SQVTM, ANQGSEA. V lost 7 bases to trimming and J lost 0 bases, with 13 bases between them. The CDR3 is 13 amino acids. The CDR3 DNA sequence: TGCAGCGCCCCGGGACATGGCTCCTACGAGCAGTACTTC. Translation: CSAPGHGSYEQYF.

A single count supports this clone. V is TRBV18 and J is TRBJ1-2, with 7 bases that match TRBD1. This CDR3 has 16 residues. CDR1 and CDR2 from the germline V gene are KGHSH and LQKENI. The V gene end was trimmed by 4 bases and the J gene end by 6 bases; junction bases not matched to a gene: 14. The CDR3 is CASSQQGQPLGDGYTF. The DNA for the CDR3 is TGTGCCAGCTCACAGCAGGGACAGCCACTCGGGGATGGCTACACCTTC. The variable domain in full, with the rest retrieved from reference TRBV18 and TRBJ1-2, is NAGVMQNPRHLVRRRGQEARLRCSPMKGHSHVYWYRQLPEEGLKFMVYLQKENIIDESGMPKERFSAEFPKEGPSILRIQQVVRGDSAAYFCASSQQGQPLGDGYTFGSGTRLTVV.

The chain joins TRBV6-1 to TRBJ1-5; D might be TRBD1 (5 bases). The germline CDR1 and CDR2 sequences are MNHNS and SASEGT. V lost 2 bases to trimming and J lost 3 bases, with 11 bases between them. The CDR3 runs to 15 residues. CDR3 protein: CASSEFRGPNQPQHF. The DNA of the CDR3 is TGTGCCAGCAGTGAATTTAGGGGCCCCAATCAGCCCCAGCATTTT.

This chain joins TRBV6-1 and TRBJ2-3; TRBD2 matches 9 bases. CDR3 length: 15 residues. CDR1 is MNHNS and CDR2 is SASEGT in the germline V gene. With 6 bases clipped from V and 4 bases from J, the junction kept 8 bases outside the gene matches. The CDR3, as DNA: TGTGCCAGCAGCTCCGGGACTAGCTTATCAGATACGCAGTATTTT. It encodes CASSSGTSLSDTQYF.

The chain joins TRBV19 to TRBJ1-5; D perhaps matches TRBD1 (5 bases). This CDR3 has 15 residues. Germline V gene lookup returns CDR1 LNHDA and CDR2 SQIVND (reference sequence). V gave up 2 bases and J gave up 4 bases, with 12 bases separating them. CDR3 sequence reads: CASSIRGGGNQPQHF. The CDR3 DNA follows: TGTGCCAGTAGTATACGGGGGGGAGGAAATCAGCCCCAGCATTTT.

In its sample, this clone was seen a few times. This chain uses TRBV2 with TRBJ1-1; D unresolved. Trimming took 1 base from V and 1 from J, leaving 16 bases between them. Germline V gives CDR1 SNHLY, CDR2 FYNNEI. The CDR3 consists of 17 residues. CDR3: CASSEGQVSPGNTEAFF. CDR3 sequence (DNA): TGTGCCAGCAGTGAAGGGCAGGTTTCCCCTGGGAACACTGAAGCTTTCTTT.

This sequence joins TRBV18 and TRBJ2-7; D is unclear. V was trimmed by 6 bases and J by 2 bases, leaving 20 bases between them. CDR1 KGHSH and CDR2 LQKENI come from the germline V gene. The CDR3 is 16 residues long. The CDR3 DNA follows: TGTGCCAGCTCCCCCACGGAGCGAAAGACCCCCTACGAGCAGTACTTC. It translates to CASSPTERKTPYEQYF.